These T cell receptor beta chains were read from a single sample in a study of identical twins. MiXCR, run by TCRdb on the 5' RACE reads, gives a single entry per CDR3 protein. The data contain fewer than 350,000 distinct CDR3 sequences, about 8% of them seen just once; the ten biggest clones take up about 2.1%. This same sample was also taken into another study, of yellow fever vaccine responses in identical twins.

The sample consisted of memory (CD45RO+) T cells sorted from blood. Source of these receptors: a woman aged 18-29 years in good health. CDR3s include the opening cysteine and the closing phenylalanine or tryptophan. Each record gives: V gene, CDR3 protein.

>TRBV12-3/TRBV12-4
CASTRGGSNQPQHF
>TRBV3-1
CASSHQPAGGGNEQFF
>TRBV9
CASSPSTSNQPQHF
>TRBV12-5
CASGLGQGADQPQHF
>TRBV20-1
CSAQVQGNQPQHF
>TRBV28
CASSTRIGNYEQYF
>TRBV20-1
CSANIRDSGEKLFF
>TRBV5-1
CASSSRTGGLGDTQYF
>TRBV2
CAIDTGLVSREQYF
>TRBV6-1
CASTPGPPGSEAFF
>TRBV18
CASSPAGTGPFNEQFF
>TRBV6-1
CASSPYSPVWKASTDTQYF
>TRBV28
CASSTQGQYEQYF
>TRBV11-2
CASSYTGGGGNEQFF
>TRBV5-1
CASSLGDQNTEAFF
>TRBV7-2
CASSLLLGGGETQYF
>TRBV7-6
CASSSYRTDTQYF
>TRBV29-1
CSVAGTSGSGEQFF
>TRBV20-1
CSGVPLAGLETQYF
>TRBV19
CASSPGRGGSGELFF
>TRBV4-1
CASSQGKGTAYTEAFF
>TRBV7-9
CASSPLALGEKLFF
>TRBV5-6
CASSHGTGTTNTEAFF
>TRBV10-2
CASSGTDRETQYF
>TRBV3-1
CASSQASGEQYF
>TRBV7-2
CASSGWQGGGNEQFF
>TRBV24-1
CATTDRDGIQYF
>TRBV29-1
CSVYLAGTGYNEQFF
>TRBV28
CASSSLAGGLNTQYF
>TRBV14
CASSRNREREQFF
>TRBV29-1
CSVETVNYGYTF
>TRBV27
CASSYFGGYEQYF
>TRBV11-2
CASSQGLGQPQHF
>TRBV29-1
CSVEPAGVHEQYF
>TRBV9
CASSVATGTSGDTQYF
>TRBV12-3/TRBV12-4
CASSLARDNEQFF
>TRBV28
CASRTGTVAPLHF
>TRBV28
CASGGGASRNEQFF
>TRBV29-1
CSVDEGTETQYF
>TRBV4-1
CASSRQGLSMDYGYTF